The next 6 T cell receptor beta chains were all read from a single sample in a study of control samples from healthy donors and cancer patients. Here immunoSEQ multiplex PCR was the method, and the copy in TCRdb shows in-frame clones only, minus some. The repertoire holds about 100,000 clones, with roughly 84% as singletons. The sequencing input was blood. The receptors stem from a woman aged 45-60 years in good health.

This chain uses TRBV11-2 with TRBJ2-7; TRBD1 matches at 7 bases. The V gene's germline CDR1 is SGHAT and CDR2 FQNNGV. The length of the CDR3 is 16 residues. The V segment lost 4 bases and the J segment 5 bases; nucleotides outside the gene matches: 14. CDR3 sequence: CASSSNDRVRGNEQYF. In nucleotides, the CDR3 is TGTGCCAGCAGCTCCAACGACAGGGTCCGTGGGAACGAGCAGTACTTC.

The V call is TRBV5-1, the J call TRBJ1-1; D is ambiguous. V lost 8 bases, J lost 4 bases, and 21 bases lay in between. Germline CDR1 reads SGHRS; CDR2 reads YFSETQ. The CDR3 is 15 residues long. This CDR3 is CASRPLAGGSTEAFF. CDR3 DNA: TGCGCCAGTAGACCCCTAGCAGGAGGGTCCACTGAAGCTTTCTTT.

This clone turned up a few times. V gene TRBV7-2 combines with J gene TRBJ2-7; 7 nucleotides line up with TRBD2. The CDR3 spans 16 residues. V shed 1 base, J shed 6 bases, and the junction held 12 bases outside the gene matches. CDR1 and CDR2 (germline): SGHTA, FQGNSA. The CDR3: CASSLGVSAGEGEQYV. In DNA form, the CDR3 reads TGTGCCAGCAGCTTAGGGGTTAGTGCGGGAGAGGGCGAGCAGTACGTC.

The rearrangement uses TRBV6-5 and TRBJ1-5; maybe TRBD1 (5 bases). V was trimmed by 0 bases and J by 6 bases, leaving 12 bases between them. The CDR3 has 15 residues. Germline V gene lookup returns CDR1 MNHEY and CDR2 SVGAGI. The CDR3 nucleotides read TGTGCCAGCAGTTACTCGGTAGGGGCAGGTCAGCCCCAGCATTTT. The encoded protein is CASSYSVGAGQPQHF.

This CDR3 is CASSPAPGAYNEQFF. The CDR3 DNA reads as TGTGCCAGCAGCCCCGCCCCGGGAGCCTACAATGAGCAGTTCTTC. The chain is built from TRBV9 and TRBJ2-1; the D gene is possibly TRBD2 (6 bases). V was cut by 4 bases and J by 2 bases, with 13 bases left in between. The CDR3 is 15 amino acids. Germline CDR1 reads SGDLS; CDR2 reads YYNGEE.

This chain links TRBV19 with TRBJ1-5; 8 nucleotides agree with TRBD1. Germline CDR1 reads LNHDA; CDR2 reads SQIVND (reference sequence). V shed 3 bases and J 6 bases; nucleotides not matched to a gene: 10. The CDR3 has 16 amino acids. The CDR3 region is CASSIGGQAYSQPQHF. CDR3 bases: TGTGCCAGTAGTATTGGGGGACAGGCTTATAGTCAGCCCCAGCATTTT. The full variable domain, its missing parts supplied by reference TRBV19 and TRBJ1-5, is DGGITQSPKYLFRKEGQNVTLSCEQNLNHDAMYWYRQDPGQGLRLIYYSQIVNDFQKGDIAEGYSVSREKKESFPLTVTSAQKNPTAFYLCASSIGGQAYSQPQHFGDGTRLSIL.